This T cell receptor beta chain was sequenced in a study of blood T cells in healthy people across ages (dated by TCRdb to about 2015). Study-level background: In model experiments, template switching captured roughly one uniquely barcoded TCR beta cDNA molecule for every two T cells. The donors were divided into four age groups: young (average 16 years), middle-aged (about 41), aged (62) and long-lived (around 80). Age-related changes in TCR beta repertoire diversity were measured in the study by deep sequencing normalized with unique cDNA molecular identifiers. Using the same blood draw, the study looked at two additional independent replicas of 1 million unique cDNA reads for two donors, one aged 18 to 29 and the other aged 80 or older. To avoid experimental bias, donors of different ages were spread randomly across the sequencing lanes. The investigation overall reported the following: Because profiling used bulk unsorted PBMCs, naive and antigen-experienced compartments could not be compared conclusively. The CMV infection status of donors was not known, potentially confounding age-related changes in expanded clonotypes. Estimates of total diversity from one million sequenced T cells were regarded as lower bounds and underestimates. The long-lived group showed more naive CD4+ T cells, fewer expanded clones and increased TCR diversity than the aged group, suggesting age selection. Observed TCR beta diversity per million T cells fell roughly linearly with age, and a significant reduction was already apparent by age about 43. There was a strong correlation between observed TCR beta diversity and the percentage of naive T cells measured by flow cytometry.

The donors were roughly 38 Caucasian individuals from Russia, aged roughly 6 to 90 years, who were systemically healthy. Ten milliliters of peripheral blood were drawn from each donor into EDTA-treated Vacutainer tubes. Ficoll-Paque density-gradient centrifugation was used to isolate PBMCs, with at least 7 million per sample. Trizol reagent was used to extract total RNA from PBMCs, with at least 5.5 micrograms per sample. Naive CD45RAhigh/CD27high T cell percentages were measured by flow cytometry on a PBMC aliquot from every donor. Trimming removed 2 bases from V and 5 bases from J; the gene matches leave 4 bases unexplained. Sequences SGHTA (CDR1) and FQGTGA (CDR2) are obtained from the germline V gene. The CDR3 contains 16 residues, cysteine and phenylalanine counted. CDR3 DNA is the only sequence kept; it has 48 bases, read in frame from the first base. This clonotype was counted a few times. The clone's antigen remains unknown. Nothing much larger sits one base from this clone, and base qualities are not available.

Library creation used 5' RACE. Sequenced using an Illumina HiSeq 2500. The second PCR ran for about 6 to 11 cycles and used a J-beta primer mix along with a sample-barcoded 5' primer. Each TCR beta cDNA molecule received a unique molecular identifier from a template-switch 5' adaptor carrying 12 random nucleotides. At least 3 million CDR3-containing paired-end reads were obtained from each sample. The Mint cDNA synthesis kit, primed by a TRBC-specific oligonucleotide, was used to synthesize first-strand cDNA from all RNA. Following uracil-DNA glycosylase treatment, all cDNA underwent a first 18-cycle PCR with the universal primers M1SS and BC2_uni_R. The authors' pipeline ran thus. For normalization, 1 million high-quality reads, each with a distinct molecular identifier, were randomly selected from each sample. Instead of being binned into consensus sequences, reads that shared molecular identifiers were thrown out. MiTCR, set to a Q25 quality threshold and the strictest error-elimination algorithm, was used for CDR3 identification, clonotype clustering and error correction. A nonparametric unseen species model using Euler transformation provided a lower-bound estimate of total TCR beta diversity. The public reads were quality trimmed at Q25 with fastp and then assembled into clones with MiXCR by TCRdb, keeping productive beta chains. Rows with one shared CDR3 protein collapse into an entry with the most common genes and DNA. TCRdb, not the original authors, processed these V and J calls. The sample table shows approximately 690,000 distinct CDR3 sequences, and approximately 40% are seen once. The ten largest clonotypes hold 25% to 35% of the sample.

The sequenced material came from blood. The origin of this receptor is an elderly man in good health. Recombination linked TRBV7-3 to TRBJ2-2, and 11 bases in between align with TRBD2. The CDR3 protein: CASSLSLAGGTGELFF. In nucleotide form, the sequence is TGTGCCAGCAGCTTATCCCTAGCGGGAGGAACCGGGGAGCTGTTTTTT.